This passage covers 11 T cell receptor beta chains from one sample sequenced in a study of beta chain features in type 1 diabetes. Expressed TCRB transcripts were sequenced after all isolated RNA was converted to cDNA. The data were produced by immunoSEQ multiplex PCR, yet TCRdb's version contains in-frame clones alone and is incomplete. Of some 400,000 clones listed, approximately 15% are singletons. Material: naive CD4+ T cells from blood. The receptors were gathered from a woman younger than 35 in good health.

The J gene is TRBJ2-7, the V gene TRBV28; 9 nucleotides line up with TRBD1. The CDR3 sequence is 14 residues long. V trimming: 8 bases; J trimming: 6 bases; junction bases outside the gene matches: 11. CDR1 is MDHEN and CDR2 is SYDVKM in the germline V gene. The CDR3, as DNA: TGTGCCAGCGTAGCCGGGACAGGGTACGGCGAGCAGTACTTC. Encoded protein: CASVAGTGYGEQYF.

The chain employs TRBV6-5 and TRBJ1-2, with a possible D match to TRBD1 (5 bases). The CDR3 has 14 residues. The germline V gene encodes CDR1 MNHEY and CDR2 SVGAGI. V shed 2 bases and J shed 2 bases, with 9 bases lying between them. Here the CDR3 reads CASSYIPGNYGYTF. CDR3 bases: TGTGCCAGCAGTTACATACCAGGGAACTATGGCTACACCTTC.

The chain employs TRBV30 and TRBJ1-2, with D uncertain. Trimming took off 2 bases at V and 0 bases at J, with 10 bases between the two ends. This CDR3 region has 14 residues. Germline CDR1 GTSNPN, CDR2 SVGIG (reference sequence). CDR3 region: CAWSRETANYGYTF. The CDR3 DNA follows: TGTGCCTGGAGTAGAGAGACTGCTAACTATGGCTACACCTTC. Filled out from reference TRBV30 and TRBJ1-2, the complete variable domain reads SQTIHQWPATLVQPVGSPLSLECTVEGTSNPNLYWYRQAAGRGLQLLFYSVGIGQISSEVPQNLSASRPQDRQFILSSKKLLLSDSGFYLCAWSRETANYGYTFGSGTRLTVV.

This clone was seen more than once but under ten times. The rearrangement links TRBV30 to TRBJ2-2; TRBD2 matches 7 bases. The CDR3 is 14 residues long. The junction had 3 bases not matched to a gene; V was cut back by 1 base and J by 4 bases. Germline CDR1 and CDR2: GTSNPN and SVGIG (reference sequence). The DNA of the CDR3 is TGTGCCTGGAGTGCGGGAGGCGGCACCGGGGAGCTGTTTTTT. Amino acid sequence: CAWSAGGGTGELFF. The variable domain in full, completed from reference TRBV30 and TRBJ2-2, reads SQTIHQWPATLVQPVGSPLSLECTVEGTSNPNLYWYRQAAGRGLQLLFYSVGIGQISSEVPQNLSASRPQDRQFILSSKKLLLSDSGFYLCAWSAGGGTGELFFGEGSRLTVL.

V gene TRBV30 combines with J gene TRBJ2-3, with D possibly TRBD2 on 5 matching bases. Germline-derived CDR1 and CDR2 are GTSNPN and SVGIG (reference sequence). Deletions cut 5 bases from V and 4 bases from J, with 16 bases between. This CDR3 contains 14 residues. The CDR3 region is CAWQRGQRADTQYF. CDR3 in DNA: TGTGCCTGGCAACGGGGTCAGAGGGCAGATACGCAGTATTTT.

J is TRBJ2-7 and V is TRBV19, with 15 bases lining up with TRBD2. Germline CDR1 and CDR2: LNHDA and SQIVND (reference sequence). V lost 4 bases to trimming and J lost 6 bases; unmatched junction nucleotides: 7. The CDR3 has 16 residues. CDR3 coding DNA: TGTGCCAGTAGTACCCAGCCGGGACTAGCGGGAGGCGAGCAGTACTTC. As protein: CASSTQPGLAGGEQYF.

This clone was observed once. The chain links TRBV4-1 to TRBJ2-5, with a tentative D call TRBD2 (6 bases). This CDR3 contains 14 residues. CDR1 is MGHRA and CDR2 is YSYEKL in the germline V gene. Trimming stripped 2 bases from V and 5 bases from J, with 12 bases between. DNA for the CDR3: TGCGCCAGCAGCCAATTGGAGGGCCACGAGACCCAGTACTTC. Amino acid sequence: CASSQLEGHETQYF.

The sample holds a few counts of this clone. This chain connects TRBV4-1 to TRBJ2-3, with D possibly TRBD2 on 5 matching bases. Germline CDR1 is MGHRA and CDR2 is YSYEKL. V lost 1 base and J 3 bases, leaving 14 bases between the germline ends. The CDR3 consists of 16 residues. Here the CDR3 DNA reads TGCGCCAGCAGCCAAGTTACAGCTAGCTGGACAGATACGCAGTATTTT. It translates to CASSQVTASWTDTQYF.

A few counts support this clone. The chain combines TRBV29-1 with TRBJ2-5; possibly TRBD2 for D (6 bases). Per germline, CDR1 SQVTM and CDR2 ANQGSEA. This CDR3 has 12 amino acids. V lost 3 bases to trimming and J lost 4 bases, with 9 bases between them. The CDR3 nucleotides are TGCAGCGTTGAGCGGGGTCGAGAGACCCAGTACTTC. Encoded protein: CSVERGRETQYF.

J is TRBJ2-4 and V is TRBV25-1; D gene uncertain. Trimming took 6 bases from V and 0 from J, leaving 21 bases between them. This CDR3 contains 18 residues. The germline V gene has CDR1 MGHDK and CDR2 SYGVNS. CDR3 sequence: CASSPLLTTMLAKNIQYF. CDR3 bases: TGTGCCAGCAGCCCCCTCCTGACAACCATGCTAGCCAAAAACATTCAGTACTTC.

The genes are TRBV7-9 and TRBJ2-1; TRBD2 is a possible D gene (5 bases). Germline CDR1 reads SEHNR; CDR2 reads FQNEAQ (reference sequence). CDR3 length: 15 amino acids. The V gene lost 1 base and the J gene lost 5 bases, with 12 bases spanning the gap. CDR3 sequence reads: CASSLDGSVHNEQFF. For the CDR3, the DNA is TGTGCCAGCAGCTTAGATGGGAGCGTTCACAATGAGCAGTTCTTC.